The clone carrying this T cell receptor beta chain has more than one count but fewer than ten. The data stem from a study of identical twins. Template switching added a universal primer binding site, and final cDNA carried unique molecular identifiers. Each CDR3 protein is one row after TCRdb ran MiXCR on the 5' RACE reads. Among fewer than 900,000 distinct CDR3 sequences, 18% were seen once, and the ten largest hold about an eighth. The CDR3 sequence is 13 residues long. V lost 1 base to trimming and J lost 7 bases, with 11 bases between them. A further study also used this sample, focusing on T cells expressing NK-cell markers.

This sequence joins TRBV12-3 or TRBV12-4 and TRBJ2-7, with D hard to call. The sequence was collected from a woman aged 18-29 years in good health. The sequenced sample consisted of PBMCs. The CDR3 nucleotides are TGTGCCAGCAGTTTAGGTTCTAACCTAGAGCAGTACTTC. Its translation is CASSLGSNLEQYF.